The T cell receptor (beta chain) described here comes from a study of T cells in Graves' hyperthyroidism and ophthalmopathy (dated 2019 in TCRdb). In terms of the full investigation: Peripheral blood samples were taken at the time of initial diagnosis, prior to any treatment. Prospective prediction of ophthalmopathy was tested in an independent validation cohort of approximately 19 hyperthyroidism patients and 17 patients who later progressed to ophthalmopathy. To identify TCR V-J signatures that set the groups apart, the researchers used a discovery cohort of about a hundred patients, made up of under 50 with Graves' ophthalmopathy and around 58 with stable Graves' hyperthyroidism. The 90 to 100 discovery patients were randomly divided into training and test sets at a 7:3 ratio. After sampling, hyperthyroidism patients received methimazole starting at 30 mg daily, and ophthalmopathy patients received high-dose intravenous methylprednisolone. The study also compared thyroid tissue and blood T-cell repertoires from roughly six Graves' hyperthyroidism patients. TCR Vbeta CDR3 sequencing of some 140 peripheral blood samples (roughly 43 ophthalmopathy, roughly 74 hyperthyroidism and approximately 17 progressor patients) is reported in the paper. What the study reported, not specific to this receptor: In validation, the model predicted progression to ophthalmopathy with approximately 69% sensitivity and around 72% specificity, a median of roughly seven months before onset. Ophthalmopathy was separated from stable hyperthyroidism by a 13 V-J signature model, with 85% to 90% sensitivity and roughly 81% specificity obtained in cross-validation and 80%/75% obtained in testing. Most expanded thyroid clonotypes (frequency above 0.001) were also detected in blood, a finding suggesting that blood repertoires may reflect thyroid immune responses. No statistical method was used to set the sample size in advance, and investigators knew the group allocation.

Amplification of TCR beta CDR3 regions was carried out from RNA transcripts. A first-round RT-PCR of the TCR CDR3 used the HTBI primer set with the Qiagen OneStep RT-PCR kit. Libraries were constructed in a second round of multiplex PCR, after which size selection and purification were performed. Libraries were sequenced paired-end with 100 bp reads on an Illumina HiSeq2000. In the source study's methods: SOAPnuke was used to process the raw data, throwing out any read that contained adapters or uncalled bases, had a mean Phred below 15, or lacked an exact constant-primer or identifier match. High-quality paired reads were merged using COPE v1.2.5, and each unique nucleotide sequence was defined as a clonotype. MiTCR v1.1 was used to align the clonotypes against IMGT TRBV, TRBD and TRBJ reference segments. Only V-J combinations with frequency above 0.0001, covering about 99% of repertoires, were analysed. The TCS score was defined as the ratio of F50 (clonal expansion) to E x V (chaos), calculated using BLOSUM62-based TCRdist between CDR3 peptides within each V-J. Welch's t-statistics and random forest reduced around 510 V-J features to 13, which were used in a naive Bayes classifier (R e1071). TCRdb reworked the public reads: Q25 trimming with fastp, MiXCR clone assembly, productive beta chains retained. CDR3 protein sequences are deduplicated, and each keeps its most common genes and DNA. These V and J calls are TCRdb output, not the study's own analysis. This sample has approximately 480,000 distinct CDR3 sequences in its table, and roughly 20% of those were observed once. The ten largest account for around a quarter of the sample.

On this clonotype: Its antigen is currently not known. It has no much larger one-base neighbor in the sample; base qualities were not kept.

Graves' hyperthyroidism was defined as stable when no progression to ophthalmopathy occurred over 18 months of follow-up. Hyperthyroidism patients were newly diagnosed, had a disease duration of under 2 months, and were aged 18 to 65 years. Exclusion was applied to patients with uncontrolled infections, other autoimmune diseases, pregnancy or lactation. Diagnoses were based on clinical symptoms, serum thyroxine and TRAb, thyroid ultrasound and orbital computed tomography. PBMCs were separated from approximately 9.9 ml of fresh peripheral blood using Ficoll-Paque density gradient centrifugation. Total RNA was extracted using Trizol reagent, and RNA quality was assessed on an Agilent 2100 Bioanalyzer. From V the trimming removes 8 bases and from J it removes 0 bases, while the gene matches leave 8 bases of the junction unaccounted for. The germline V gene encodes CDR1 MNHNS and CDR2 SASEGT. The CDR3, from cysteine to phenylalanine, totals 16 residues. Only the CDR3 portion is preserved as DNA: 48 bases, with reading frame beginning at the first base.

This receptor chain uses TRBV6-1 and TRBJ2-1, with 9 bases in between that match TRBD2. This sequence originates from a man aged 18 to 35 with Graves' hyperthyroidism. Sequencing was performed on blood. The sequenced DNA: TGTGCCAGCCGGACTAGCGCAGGAACCTCCTACAATGAGCAGTTCTTC. The resulting protein is CASRTSAGTSYNEQFF.